The entry that follows covers one T cell receptor beta chain sequence. Its antigen has not been determined. Base qualities are missing; no much larger clone stands one base away. The sample originates from a study of vaccination and CD4 T cells after COVID-19 (dated by TCRdb to between 2020 and 2023). At the level of the whole study: Convalescent patients had a positive SARS-CoV-2 result on nasal swab PCR, and of these patients, nine had mild disease and one had severe disease. In approximately ten COVID-19 convalescent patients and a few infection-naive healthy vaccine recipients, the spike-specific CD4+ TCR repertoire before mRNA vaccination was compared with the repertoire after mRNA vaccination. Each participant got two doses of either the Pfizer-BioNTech BNT162b2 vaccine (n=8) or the Moderna mRNA-1273 vaccine (n=2). The convalescent cohort comprised six males and four females, including two Hispanic individuals, seven Caucasians, two Asians and one multiracial person. The time from the second vaccine dose to post-vaccine blood sampling had a median of around 72 days and ranged from about 12 to 250 days. A few convalescent patients gave samples both early after vaccination (day 14) and late after vaccination (days 161 to 241). Post-COVID blood samples from convalescent patients were collected a median of roughly 100 days after diagnosis, with a range of about 35 to 180 days. Broader findings and caveats from the paper: Of the vaccine-specific clones in convalescent patients, 304 of 307, or nearly all, reacted only to SARS-CoV-2 spike and did not cross-react with common cold coronaviruses. Only a relatively small number of convalescent patients were included in the study, and early timepoints following natural infection were not analyzed. The median number of SARS-CoV-2-reactive clonotypes rose from under 25 after infection to about 40 after vaccination, but the change was not significant. Among the post-vaccine SARS-CoV-2-reactive clones in convalescent patients, a median around 86% showed up only after vaccination, which suggests vaccine-specific priming.

From V the trimming removes 3 bases and from J it removes 3 bases, while the gene matches leave 7 bases of the junction unaccounted for. Per the germline V gene (reference sequence), MNHEY is the CDR1 and SMNVEV is the CDR2. From its cysteine to its phenylalanine, the CDR3 spans 15 amino acids. Here the CDR3 DNA is all that survives: 45 bases in frame from base 1. Taken with the paper, the label for time point translates to: late sampling 161 to 241 days after vaccination in a few convalescent patients. Positive SARS-CoV-2 PCR tests in the convalescent patients dated from March to December 2020, before Alpha, Beta and Delta variants emerged in the United States. Ficoll-Paque Plus gradient centrifugation was used to isolate PBMCs from whole blood, and the isolated PBMCs were then either used fresh or cryopreserved at -140C. Library creation used PCR. The sequencer was an Illumina iSeq 100. The published analysis was carried out like this. Non-productive sequences were filtered out, and CDR3s that did not start with C, did not end with F or W, or were shorter than 7 amino acids were discarded. CDR3 homology was assessed with Levenshtein distances (stringdist) and unrooted phylogenetic trees (ape) in R version 3.6.1. TCRdb redid the processing of the public reads, applying fastp at Q25 and MiXCR, and retained in-frame beta chains. Each entry merges the rows of one CDR3 protein and shows their most common DNA and genes. TCRdb, not the original authors, processed these V and J calls. Present in this sample are roughly 30,000 distinct CDR3 sequences, around 53% of which were seen just once. The top ten clones comprise around 6% of the sample.

The sample was CD4+ T cells from blood, taken about 7 months after SARS-CoV-2 vaccination. The clonotype originates from a human donor who had recovered from COVID-19. This chain is built from TRBV27 and TRBJ2-7, and TRBD2 aligns with 8 junction nucleotides. The sequence in DNA is TGTGCCAGCAGTTTCCAGCGGGAGATCCACTACGAGCAGTACTTC. This encodes CASSFQREIHYEQYF.